Listed below are T cell receptor beta chains from one sample, sequenced in a study of blood T cell repertoires in COVID-19. Repertoires were generated with immunoSEQ multiplex PCR, while TCRdb's copy carries only in-frame clones and drops some. The data show about 110,000 clones, over 75% seen once. The specimen was peripheral blood. The receptors were gathered from a woman aged 50 to 60 with acute or convalescent COVID-19. Both conserved end residues are part of each CDR3. The order of the fields is CDR3 DNA, CDR3 protein, clone size, D gene, V gene, J gene. A D gene is named only where the DNA matches it firmly. The size entry is marked missing in some rows and otherwise reads once, few, many or a size class.

TGTGCCAGTGCGCCGGTAGCGGGCACTGAAGCTTTCTTT,CASAPVAGTEAFF,-,-,TRBV19,TRBJ1-1
TGTGCCTGGAGTCTGGGGAGGATGAATGAAAAACTGTTTTTT,CAWSLGRMNEKLFF,-,-,TRBV30,TRBJ1-4
TGTGCCAGCAGTTTTAGCGTAGGGCCCGGCTATGGCTACACCTTC,CASSFSVGPGYGYTF,-,-,TRBV27,TRBJ1-2
TGTGCCAGCAGTTCCGGACAGGGACTAGAAGCTTTCTTT,CASSSGQGLEAFF,-,TRBD1,TRBV12-3/TRBV12-4,TRBJ1-1
TGTGCCAGTAGCCGCTTGGACAGGCCCTACGAGCAGTACTTC,CASSRLDRPYEQYF,-,TRBD1,TRBV19,TRBJ2-7
TGTGCCAGCAGCCGGGACAGGGGTGAAAAACTGTTTTTT,CASSRDRGEKLFF,-,TRBD1,TRBV2,TRBJ1-4
TGTGCCAGCAGTTTGCCCCTAGCGGGGGGGCCGCATACGCAGTATTTT,CASSLPLAGGPHTQYF,-,TRBD2,TRBV27,TRBJ2-3
TGTGCCAGCAGCCAACGGGGGACCGGGGAGCTGTTTTTT,CASSQRGTGELFF,-,-,TRBV3-1/TRBV3-2,TRBJ2-2
TGTGCCAGTAGACGTACAGGGGCCACCGGGGAGCTGTTTTTT,CASRRTGATGELFF,-,TRBD1,TRBV19,TRBJ2-2
TGCGCCAGCAGGCCACAGGGAGACGGGGAGCTGTTTTTT,CASRPQGDGELFF,-,-,TRBV5-1,TRBJ2-2
TGTGCCAGCAGCTTAAAACAGGGGGGTTTGAACACTGAAGCTTTCTTT,CASSLKQGGLNTEAFF,-,TRBD1,TRBV13,TRBJ1-1
TGTGCCATCAGCCCCAGGACAGAGGCAAACTATGGCTACACCTTC,CAISPRTEANYGYTF,-,-,TRBV10-3,TRBJ1-2
TGTGCCAGCAGCGTAGGGGCAAGGGGACAGGGCGTCTATGGCTACACCTTC,CASSVGARGQGVYGYTF,once,TRBD1,TRBV9,TRBJ1-2
TGTGCCAGCAGTTACGGGGCGTCCTACGAGCAGTACTTC,CASSYGASYEQYF,-,-,TRBV6-6,TRBJ2-7
TGTGCCAGCAGTTCGAGGTGGGGCTACACCTTC,CASSSRWGYTF,few,-,TRBV28,TRBJ1-2
TGTGCCAGCAGCTCGACAGGACGGCTCTCTGGAAACACCATATATTTT,CASSSTGRLSGNTIYF,-,-,TRBV7-3,TRBJ1-3
TGTGCCAGCACCACTAGGGGGGGACAGGGTTACCACGAGCAGTACTTC,CASTTRGGQGYHEQYF,-,TRBD1,TRBV11-3,TRBJ2-7
TGTGCCAGTAGTATTTCTCCAGTCTCCTACAATGAGCAGTTCTTC,CASSISPVSYNEQFF,-,-,TRBV19,TRBJ2-1
TGTGCCAGCAATGTTCCAGGGATGAACACTGAAGCTTTCTTT,CASNVPGMNTEAFF,-,-,TRBV2,TRBJ1-1
TGTGCCAGCAGCGTAATGGGGGGGGCGGCGGTGAGTGAGCAGTTCTTC,CASSVMGGAAVSEQFF,-,-,TRBV7-6,TRBJ2-1
TGTGCCAGCAGCCCCGGACAGGCGGAAAACTATGGCTACACCTTC,CASSPGQAENYGYTF,once,TRBD1,TRBV28,TRBJ1-2
TGTGCCAGCAGTGAAGTTCCCTTAAACTCTGGAAACACCATATATTTT,CASSEVPLNSGNTIYF,-,-,TRBV2,TRBJ1-3
TGTGCCAGCAGCTTAGGGCGGGGGCGCTACGAGCAGTACTTC,CASSLGRGRYEQYF,few,-,TRBV7-2,TRBJ2-7